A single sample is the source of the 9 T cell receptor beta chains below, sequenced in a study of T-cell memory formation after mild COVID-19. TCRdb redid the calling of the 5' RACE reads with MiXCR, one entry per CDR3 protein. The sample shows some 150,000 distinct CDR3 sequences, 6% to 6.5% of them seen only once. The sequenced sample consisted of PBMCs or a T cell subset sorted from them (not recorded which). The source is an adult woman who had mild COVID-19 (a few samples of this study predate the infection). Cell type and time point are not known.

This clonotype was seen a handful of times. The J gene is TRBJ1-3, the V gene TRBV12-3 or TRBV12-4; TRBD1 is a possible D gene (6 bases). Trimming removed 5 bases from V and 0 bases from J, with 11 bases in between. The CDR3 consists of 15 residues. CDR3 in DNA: TGTGCCAGCAGTAAACAGGGACGCTCTGGAAACACCATATATTTT. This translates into CASSKQGRSGNTIYF.

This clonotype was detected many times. For the CDR3, the DNA is TGTGCCAGCAGCTTGGTGGCGGGGAACACCGGGGAGCTGTTTTTT. It is translated as CASSLVAGNTGELFF. The rearrangement joins TRBV7-7 to TRBJ2-2; D perhaps matches TRBD2 (5 bases). The CDR3 runs to 15 residues. Trimming took 3 bases from V and 1 from J, leaving 9 bases between them. Germline lookup yields CDR1 SSHAT and CDR2 FNYEAQ (reference sequence). The whole variable domain, remainder taken from reference TRBV7-7 and TRBJ2-2, is GAGVSQSPRYKVTKRGQDVTLRCDPISSHATLYWYQQALGQGPEFLTYFNYEAQPDKSGLPSDRFSAERPEGSISTLTIQRTEQRDSAMYRCASSLVAGNTGELFFGEGSRLTVL.

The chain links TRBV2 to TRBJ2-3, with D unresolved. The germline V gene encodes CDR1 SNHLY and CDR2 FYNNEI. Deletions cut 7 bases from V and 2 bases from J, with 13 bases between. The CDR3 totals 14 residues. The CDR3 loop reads CASKVGGYTDTQYF. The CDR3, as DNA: TGTGCCAGCAAAGTTGGCGGTTACACAGATACGCAGTATTTT.

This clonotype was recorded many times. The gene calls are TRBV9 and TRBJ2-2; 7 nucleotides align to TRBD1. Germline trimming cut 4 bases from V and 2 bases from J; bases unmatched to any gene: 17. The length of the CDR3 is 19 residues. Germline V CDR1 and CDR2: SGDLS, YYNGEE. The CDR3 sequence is CASSSRFYTAGGNTGELFF. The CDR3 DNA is TGTGCCAGCAGCTCCCGTTTCTACACCGCAGGGGGAAACACCGGGGAGCTGTTTTTT.

For the CDR3, the DNA is TGTGCCAGCAGTTCTACAGGGGGCACTGAAGCTTTCTTT. It translates to CASSSTGGTEAFF. The V call is TRBV12-3 or TRBV12-4, the J call TRBJ1-1; 8 bases fit TRBD1. The CDR3 is 13 amino acids. With 4 bases clipped from V and 4 bases from J, the junction kept 2 bases outside the gene matches.

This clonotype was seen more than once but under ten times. The CDR3 region is CASSLDRVWGTSYEQYF. The DNA for the CDR3 is TGTGCCAGCAGCTTGGACCGGGTGTGGGGTACGTCCTACGAGCAGTACTTC. J is TRBJ2-7 and V is TRBV5-6; D is unclear. The CDR3 length is 17 residues. The germline CDR1 and CDR2 sequences are SGHDT and YYEEEE. With 0 bases removed from V and 1 base from J, the gap between germline ends came to 17 bases.

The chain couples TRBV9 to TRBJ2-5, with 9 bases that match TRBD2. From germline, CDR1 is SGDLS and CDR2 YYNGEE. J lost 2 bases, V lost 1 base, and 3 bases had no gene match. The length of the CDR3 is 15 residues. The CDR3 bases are TGTGCCAGCAGCGTATCTAGCGGGGTACAAGAGACCCAGTACTTC. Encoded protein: CASSVSSGVQETQYF. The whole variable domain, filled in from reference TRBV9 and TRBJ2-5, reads DSGVTQTPKHLITATGQRVTLRCSPRSGDLSVYWYQQSLDQGLQFLIQYYNGEERAKGNILERFSAQQFPDLHSELNLSSLELGDSALYFCASSVSSGVQETQYFGPGTRLLVL.

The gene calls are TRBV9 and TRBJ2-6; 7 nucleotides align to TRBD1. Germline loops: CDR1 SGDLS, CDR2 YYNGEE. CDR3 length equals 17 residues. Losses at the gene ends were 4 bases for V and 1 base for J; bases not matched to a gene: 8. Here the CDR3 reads CASSRSSQGSGANVLTF. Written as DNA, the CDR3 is TGTGCCAGCAGCCGAAGCTCACAGGGGTCTGGGGCCAACGTCCTGACTTTC.

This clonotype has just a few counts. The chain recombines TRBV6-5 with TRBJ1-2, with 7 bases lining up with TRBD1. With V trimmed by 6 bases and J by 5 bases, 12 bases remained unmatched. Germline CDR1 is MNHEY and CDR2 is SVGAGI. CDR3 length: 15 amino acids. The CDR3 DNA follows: TGTGCCAGCAGACTTACCCGGACAGGTTATTATGGCTACACCTTC. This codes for CASRLTRTGYYGYTF.